The 6 T cell receptor beta chains presented below share a single source sample, sequenced in a study of blood T cell repertoires in COVID-19. Some clones are missing from TCRdb's copy, which holds only in-frame ones; the method was immunoSEQ multiplex PCR. Among about 100,000 clones listed, about 80% were seen once. Sequenced: peripheral blood. Receptors originate from a woman between 65 and 79 years old with acute or convalescent COVID-19.

The genes are TRBV7-2 and TRBJ2-3; 7 bases map to TRBD1. Germline assignment: CDR1 SGHTA and CDR2 FQGNSA. J gave up 1 base and V 5 bases, and 6 bases lay outside the gene matches. The CDR3 has 15 residues. The CDR3 loop reads CASSPRTGGTDTQYF. The CDR3 nucleotides are TGTGCCAGCAGCCCGAGGACAGGTGGCACAGATACGCAGTATTTT. The full variable domain, with the rest looked up from reference TRBV7-2 and TRBJ2-3, is GAGVSQSPSNKVTEKGKDVELRCDPISGHTALYWYRQSLGQGLEFLIYFQGNSAPDKSGLPSDRFSAERTGGSVSTLTIQRTQQEDSAVYLCASSPRTGGTDTQYFGPGTRLTVL.

V is TRBV5-1 and J is TRBJ2-1, with 7 bases lining up with TRBD1. Germline values: CDR1 SGHRS, CDR2 YFSETQ. The J segment lost 4 bases and the V segment lost 5 bases, leaving 9 bases of the junction unmatched. The CDR3 length is 15 residues. The CDR3 nucleotides read TGCGCCAGCAGTCCTTTGTTGGGACAGTACAATGAGCAGTTCTTC. It codes for CASSPLLGQYNEQFF.

The gene calls are TRBV12-3 or TRBV12-4 and TRBJ1-2; D gene uncertain. This CDR3 has 13 residues. V dropped 7 bases and J dropped 4 bases, with 13 bases sitting between them. CDR3 nucleotides: TGTGCCAGCAATCCCGCGGGGATCTATGGCTACACCTTC. This translates into CASNPAGIYGYTF.

The rearrangement joins TRBV6-5 to TRBJ1-1; D is unclear. This CDR3 is 15 amino acids long. Trimming stripped 6 bases from V and 1 base from J, with 15 bases between. CDR1 and CDR2 from the germline V gene are MNHEY and SVGAGI. CDR3 in amino acids: CASSPSVNENTEAFF. The CDR3 bases are TGTGCCAGCAGCCCGTCGGTAAACGAGAACACTGAAGCTTTCTTT.

As for this clone: At one boundary the junction diverges from the germline segment, which might be a read error. This chain links TRBV5-6 with TRBJ2-7; no definite D call. The CDR3 loop spans 11 amino acids. The germline V gene encodes CDR1 SGHDT and CDR2 YYEEEE. CDR3 region: CASSFGDTPNF. In DNA, the CDR3 is TGTGCCAGCAGCTTCGGCGACACCCCCAACTTC. The full variable domain, its missing parts supplied by reference TRBV5-6 and TRBJ2-7, is DAGVTQSPTHLIKTRGQQVTLRCSPKSGHDTVSWYQQALGQGPQFIFQYYEEEERQRGNFPDRFSGHQFPNYSSELNVNALLLGDSALYLCASSFGDTPNFGPGTRLTVT.

The chain links TRBV10-3 to TRBJ1-2, with D possibly matching TRBD1 (5 bases). Germline V gene data show CDR1 as ENHRY and CDR2 as SYGVKD. Trimming removed 6 bases at V and 6 bases at J, with 14 bases between. The CDR3 contains 13 residues. Here the CDR3 DNA reads TGTGCCATCAGGTTTGGGGGGGATGATGGCTACACCTTC. This translates into CAIRFGGDDGYTF.